These 30 T cell receptor beta chains share one sample of origin, sequenced in a study of tumor-infiltrating lymphocytes in primary liver carcinoma. Blood RNA was derived from unsorted whole blood, and germline DNA was extracted too. A primer in the constant region served to generate TCR beta cDNA from 450 to 650 ng of total RNA. TCR beta libraries came from three nested multiplex PCR rounds using slightly modified ARM-PCR. With TRBV1-TRBV30 forward primers and a C-beta reverse primer, the first two PCR rounds were run for roughly 9 cycles each. MiXCR, run by TCRdb on the multiplex PCR reads, gives a single entry per CDR3 protein. This table holds fewer than 400,000 distinct CDR3 sequences, roughly two thirds found once. Sequencing was carried out using peripheral blood. These receptor sequences come from a man aged 40-55 years with primary liver carcinoma and hepatitis B virus infection.

As concerns this clonotype: This may be a read error, as it is one base from a much larger clone. The missing conserved phenylalanine or tryptophan at the end of this CDR3 makes a read error likely. The rearrangement joins TRBV4-1 to TRBJ2-3, with TRBD2 as a possible D gene (6 bases). Germline V gene data show CDR1 as MGHRA and CDR2 as YSYEKL. CDR3 size: 18 residues. Between the trimmed V and J ends, which lost 0 bases and 5 bases, there was a span of 21 bases. The CDR3: CASSQEGVERDWGDTQYC. DNA of the CDR3: TGCGCCAGCAGCCAAGAGGGCGTTGAACGGGACTGGGGAGATACGCAGTATTGT.

This clonotype was counted at least ten times. This chain links TRBV5-4 with TRBJ1-1, with a possible D match to TRBD1 (6 bases). Per germline, CDR1 SGHNT and CDR2 YYREEE (reference sequence). CDR3 length: 14 amino acids. Trimming shortened V by 4 bases and J by 0 bases, and 10 bases separated the two germline ends. CDR3 sequence: CASSPGDMNTEAFF. CDR3 sequence (DNA): TGTGCCAGCAGCCCCGGGGACATGAACACTGAAGCTTTCTTT.

With regard to this clonotype: This may be a read error, as it is one base from a much larger clone. The V call is TRBV6-5, the J call TRBJ2-1; 7 nucleotides align to TRBD2. CDR3 length equals 16 residues. Germline-derived CDR1 and CDR2 are MNHEY and SVGAGI. Here the CDR3 DNA reads TGTACCAGCCGCCGCGGCGGGAGCGTACTCTACAATGAGCAGTTCTTC. Translation gives CTSRRGGSVLYNEQFF.

Of note for this clonotype: It may be a read error: a sequence one base away is much more abundant. The V and J genes are TRBV6-2 or TRBV6-3 and TRBJ2-7, with D maybe TRBD2 (5 bases). Germline lookup yields CDR1 MNHEY and CDR2 SVGEGT. This CDR3 has 15 residues. In nucleotides, the CDR3 is TGTGCCAACAGTCAACCGGGATTTACAACCTACGAGCAGTACTTC. Protein sequence: CANSQPGFTTYEQYF.

Concerning this clonotype itself: A much larger clone lies a single base off, so this may be a read error. V usage is TRBV6-2 or TRBV6-3 and J usage is TRBJ1-2, with D unresolved. CDR3 length: 12 amino acids. Trimming left V 5 bases short and J 9 bases short, with 13 bases between. The V gene's germline CDR1 is MNHEY and CDR2 SVGEGT. The CDR3 spells CASSRIGVRYTF. The CDR3 DNA reads TGTGCCAGCAGTAGGATCGGAGTCCGCTACACCTTC.

This clonotype was recorded at least ten times. CDR3 coding DNA: TGCGCCAGCAGCCGGACAGCGGATCAGCCCCAGCATTTT. Translation: CASSRTADQPQHF. The chain employs TRBV4-3 and TRBJ1-5; D may be TRBD1 (6 bases). The germline V and J ends were trimmed by 4 bases and 5 bases, with 9 bases remaining between them. Germline-derived CDR1 and CDR2 are LGHNA and YSLEER. CDR3 length equals 13 residues.

A note on this clonotype: This may come from a read error, since a much larger clone is one base off. This sequence joins TRBV24-1 and TRBJ2-1, with a tentative D call TRBD2 (6 bases). This CDR3 comprises 17 residues. CDR1 is KGHDR, CDR2 SFDVKD, per germline. The chain's CDR3 is CATSDPSTGVLYNVQFF. The CDR3 nucleotides are TGTGCCACCAGTGACCCCTCGACGGGAGTATTGTACAATGTGCAGTTCTTC.

This clonotype was counted only a few times. The chain is built from TRBV10-1 and TRBJ2-7; tentatively, D is TRBD1 (5 bases). Between the trimmed V and J ends, which lost 4 bases and 6 bases, there was a span of 13 bases. Germline V CDR1 and CDR2: WNHNN, SYGVQD (reference sequence). CDR3 length equals 13 residues. DNA for the CDR3: TGCGCCAGCAGTGGGGGCTTCATCGGCGAGCAGTACTTC. It is translated as CASSGGFIGEQYF.

Concerning this clonotype itself: A much larger clone is a single base away; this may be a read error. J is TRBJ2-7 and V is TRBV6-5; no reliable D call. Per the germline V gene, CDR1 is MNHEY and CDR2 is SVGAGI. The CDR3 runs 13 residues. In nucleotides, the CDR3 is TGTGCCAGCAGTTACTCAGCAACCTACGGGCAGTACTTC. Protein sequence: CASSYSATYGQYF.

The chain employs TRBV5-1 and TRBJ2-1, with 7 positions matching TRBD1. The V and J ends lost 3 bases and 8 bases, in that order; junction bases with no gene match: 8. The V gene's germline CDR1 is SGHRS and CDR2 YFSETQ. The CDR3 extends over 14 amino acids. The CDR3: CASSWGQTNDEQFF. The CDR3 nucleotides are TGCGCCAGCAGCTGGGGACAGACTAACGATGAGCAGTTCTTC.

This clonotype was seen ten or more times. This chain connects TRBV6-1 to TRBJ1-1; D is undetermined. Trimming removed 1 base at V and 4 bases at J, with 13 bases between. The CDR3 sequence is 15 residues long. CDR1 and CDR2 (germline): MNHNS, SASEGT. The CDR3 DNA sequence: TGTGCCAGCAGTGAAGATCGAGGCCACTCCACTGAAGCTTTCTTT. It specifies CASSEDRGHSTEAFF.

This clonotype appeared a single time. This chain links TRBV12-3 or TRBV12-4 with TRBJ1-6; D might be TRBD1 (5 bases). V shed 9 bases and J shed 5 bases, with 11 bases lying between them. CDR3 length: 13 amino acids. The CDR3 region is CASPQGDNSPLHF. The CDR3 DNA reads as TGTGCCAGTCCTCAGGGTGATAATTCACCCCTCCACTTT.

Note on this clonotype: Since no conserved phenylalanine or tryptophan closes the CDR3, a read error is the likely cause. The V call is TRBV12-3 or TRBV12-4, the J call TRBJ2-7; TRBD2 might be the D (5 bases). The length of the CDR3 is 14 residues. V lost 3 bases and J lost 1, with 10 bases in between. The DNA of the CDR3 is TGTGCCAGCAGTTTTTCGGGCGGGTCCTACGAGCAGTACATC. Amino acid sequence: CASSFSGGSYEQYI.

This clonotype was seen once. CDR3 protein: CASSISGAVEQYF. The CDR3 nucleotides are TGTGCCAGCAGTATATCGGGAGCGGTGGAGCAGTACTTC. This chain uses TRBV12-3 or TRBV12-4 with TRBJ2-7; maybe TRBD2 (6 bases). CDR3 size: 13 residues. V dropped 5 bases and J dropped 7 bases, with 15 bases sitting between them.

Note on this clonotype: Being one base from a much bigger clone, this may be a read error. V usage is TRBV4-3 and J usage is TRBJ2-3, with 7 positions matching TRBD2. The germline V gene encodes CDR1 LGHNA and CDR2 YSLEER. The CDR3 covers 15 residues. V shed 6 bases, J shed 5 bases, and the junction held 11 bases outside the gene matches. CDR3: CASSPGTIGKDTQYF. The CDR3 coding sequence is TGCGCCAGCAGTCCAGGGACTATAGGCAAAGATACGCAGTATTTT.

For this clonotype: A single base separates this from a much larger clone, so it may be a read error. The conserved phenylalanine or tryptophan normally closing the CDR3 is absent here, so this likely arose from a read error. The gene calls are TRBV29-1 and TRBJ2-7, with D possibly being TRBD2 (5 bases). The CDR3 is 12 amino acids. Germline V gene data show CDR1 as SQVTM and CDR2 as ANQGSEA. V lost 1 base and J lost 4, with 8 bases in between. The CDR3 DNA reads TGCAGCGTTGAAGTCGGGAATTACGAGCAGTACCTC. This encodes CSVEVGNYEQYL.

Comments on this clonotype: A much larger clonotype is one base distant, so this may be a read error. V and J are TRBV10-3 and TRBJ1-1; possible D gene TRBD1, 5 bases. The CDR3 has 14 residues. CDR1 and CDR2 (germline): ENHRY, SYGVKD. This CDR3 is CTISTSGGETEAFF. CDR3 DNA: TGTACCATCAGTACATCCGGGGGGGAGACTGAAGCTTTCTTT.

This clonotype was picked up many times. V usage is TRBV12-3 or TRBV12-4 and J usage is TRBJ2-5; TRBD1 agrees at 10 bases. The V and J ends lost 5 bases and 5 bases, in that order; junction bases with no gene match: 8. The CDR3 runs 15 residues. As DNA, the CDR3 is TGTGCCAGCAGTCCCCCGGGACAGGGGAAGGAGACCCAGTACTTC. Translating gives CASSPPGQGKETQYF.

About this clonotype: An end of the junction does not agree with germline; a read error may underlie this. The V and J genes are TRBV5-1 and TRBJ1-2, with TRBD1 as a possible D gene (5 bases). Germline values: CDR1 SGHRS, CDR2 YFSETQ. The CDR3 covers 15 residues. This chain's CDR3 is CASSWTSGSNHGYTF. The CDR3 nucleotides read TGCGCCAGCAGTTGGACATCGGGCTCTAACCATGGCTACACCTTC.

This clonotype was observed a handful of times. V is TRBV28 and J is TRBJ2-5; D may match TRBD1 or TRBD2 (6 bases each). Deletions cut 3 bases from V and 2 bases from J, with 10 bases between. The germline V gene has CDR1 MDHEN and CDR2 SYDVKM. The CDR3 spans 14 residues. CDR3 nucleotide sequence: TGTGCCAGCAGTTTGCAGGGGAGGCAAGAGACCCAGTACTTC. This gives the protein CASSLQGRQETQYF.

The rearrangement links TRBV11-1 to TRBJ2-1; tentatively, D is TRBD1 or TRBD2 (5 bases each). There are 17 residues in the CDR3. The V end was cut by 4 bases, the J end by 2 bases, with 18 bases between. The germline CDR1 and CDR2 sequences are SGHAT and FQDESV (reference sequence). Written as DNA, the CDR3 is TGTGCCAGCAGCTCCGGGGCAGGGACCCTTACCTACAATGAGCAGTTCTTC. This gives the protein CASSSGAGTLTYNEQFF.

The sample holds many counts of this clonotype. The chain links TRBV6-5 to TRBJ2-7, with 14 bases fitting TRBD2. J lost 6 bases, V lost 8 bases, and 0 bases had no gene match. This CDR3 is built from 12 residues. The germline V gene has CDR1 MNHEY and CDR2 SVGAGI. CDR3 residues: CASGLAGGEQYF. Here the CDR3 DNA reads TGTGCCAGCGGACTAGCGGGAGGCGAGCAGTACTTC.

Regarding this clonotype: This may be a read error, as it is one base from a much larger clone. This sequence joins TRBV29-1 and TRBJ2-3; D may be TRBD2 (6 bases). Germline V gives CDR1 SQVTM, CDR2 ANQGSEA. V was trimmed by 7 bases and J by 6 bases, leaving 20 bases between them. The CDR3 totals 14 residues. The CDR3 reads CSACTSPSGDTQYF. CDR3 in DNA: TGCAGCGCCTGTACTAGCCCGTCGGGGGATACGCAGTATTTT.

In this sample, this clonotype turned up a few times. The CDR3 protein is CASSTRGDAAQYF. The CDR3 region has the DNA TGTGCCAGCAGCACCCGAGGAGACGCCGCCCAGTACTTC. The V and J genes are TRBV6-2 or TRBV6-3 and TRBJ2-5; D is unclear. The CDR3 has 13 residues. Trimming pared 6 bases from V and 9 bases from J, leaving 17 bases between. Germline V CDR1 and CDR2: MNHEY, SVGEGT.

The rearrangement uses TRBV19 and TRBJ1-1; no definite D call. Germline V CDR1 and CDR2: LNHDA, SQIVND (reference sequence). The CDR3 spans 12 residues. V lost 4 bases to trimming and J lost 5 bases, with 8 bases between them. CDR3 residues: CASSRWETEAFF. Here the CDR3 DNA reads TGTGCCAGTAGTAGGTGGGAAACTGAAGCTTTCTTT.

There are many counts of this clonotype. The rearrangement uses TRBV5-4 and TRBJ1-2; D gene ambiguous. Germline V gene data show CDR1 as SGHNT and CDR2 as YYREEE (reference sequence). V lost 0 bases to trimming and J lost 8 bases, with 14 bases between them. This CDR3 has 14 residues. The CDR3 spells CASSLGSNSGGYTF. In DNA, the CDR3 is TGTGCCAGCAGCTTGGGGTCTAATTCGGGAGGCTACACCTTC.

In this sample, this clonotype turned up many times. The chain joins TRBV6-1 to TRBJ2-1; TRBD2 matches 15 bases. CDR1 MNHNS and CDR2 SASEGT come from the germline V gene. This CDR3 region has 15 residues. V was clipped by 2 bases and J by 15 bases; unmatched bases: 8. CDR3 amino acids: CASSERTSGRVQMFF. The CDR3 region has the DNA TGTGCCAGCAGTGAACGGACTAGCGGGAGGGTTCAGATGTTCTTC.

This clonotype came up many times. The chain employs TRBV12-3 or TRBV12-4 and TRBJ1-2; D gene ambiguous. Trimming stripped 4 bases from V and 8 bases from J, with 11 bases between. CDR3 size: 12 residues. The CDR3 here is CASSSQSSGYTF. The CDR3 DNA is TGTGCCAGCAGTTCGCAGAGTTCGGGCTACACCTTC.

This sequence joins TRBV29-1 and TRBJ2-7, with D unclear. Trimming removed 5 bases at V and 9 bases at J, with 14 bases between. Germline CDR1 and CDR2: SQVTM and ANQGSEA. The CDR3 is made up of 11 amino acids. The CDR3 DNA is TGCAGCGTTCGACAAGGTAACGGGCAGTACTTC. This gives the protein CSVRQGNGQYF.

This clonotype was picked up one time. This may come from a read error, since a much larger clone is one base off. This chain joins TRBV4-1 and TRBJ2-4; weak D call: TRBD2 (5 bases). The J call is in doubt because the DNA end fits TRBJ2-7 better. Germline CDR1 reads MGHRA; CDR2 reads YSYEKL. The CDR3 has 18 residues. The CDR3 DNA is TGCGCCAGCAGCCTACTGGTAATGTCCGGGAACCCTTCCTACGAGCAGTACTTC. This codes for CASSLLVMSGNPSYEQYF.